The text below deals with one TCR beta chain. The antigen remains undetermined. This sample is drawn from a study of shared clonotypes between healthy human individuals. Terminally differentiated effector memory CD45RA+ cells were excluded from the naive CD8 cells, which were CD45RO-negative and positively selected for CCR7. General study points: Rarefaction revealed incomplete sorted-subset sequencing despite large depth. Naive subsets, compared against memory subsets, generally had larger estimated richness values.

It was across several immunoSEQ plates that each subset's genomic DNA was evenly split. Repertoires were generated with immunoSEQ multiplex PCR, while TCRdb's copy carries only in-frame clones and drops some. Counted here are some 1,900,000 clones, about 95% occurring once; the ten biggest clones make up more than 0.95%. Trimming pared 2 bases from V and 2 bases from J, leaving 9 bases between. The CDR3 covers 14 residues. Germline loops: CDR1 MDHEN, CDR2 SYDVKM. This chain links TRBV28 with TRBJ1-2, with unresolved D. The sample consisted of naive CD8+ T cells sorted from blood. The sequence was obtained from a man aged 18 to 29 in good health. CDR3 residues: CASSLDRRNYGYTF. DNA of the CDR3: TGTGCCAGCAGTTTAGACCGGAGGAACTATGGCTACACCTTC.